The 9 T cell receptor beta chains below all came from one sample that was sequenced in a study of cytomegalovirus exposure and HLA in healthy donors. The primer mix had 60 Vbeta and 13 Jbeta primers. Data came from immunoSEQ multiplex PCR; TCRdb stores just in-frame clones and leaves some out. The sample shows 70,000 to 95,000 clones, about two thirds of them seen only once. The material sequenced was PBMCs. The receptors here all came from a woman in her 30s in good health and CMV-seropositive.

Regarding this clone: Other nucleotide sequences from this sample produce the same CDR3. The rearrangement uses TRBV18 and TRBJ1-1, with D uncertain. CDR1 KGHSH and CDR2 LQKENI come from the germline V gene. V lost 3 bases, J lost 0 bases, and 8 bases lay in between. This CDR3 has 14 residues. The CDR3 DNA is TGTGCCAGCTCACCGGCCGGGATGAACACTGAAGCTTTCTTT. The encoded protein is CASSPAGMNTEAFF. The full variable domain, its missing parts supplied by reference TRBV18 and TRBJ1-1, is NAGVMQNPRHLVRRRGQEARLRCSPMKGHSHVYWYRQLPEEGLKFMVYLQKENIIDESGMPKERFSAEFPKEGPSILRIQQVVRGDSAAYFCASSPAGMNTEAFFGQGTRLTVV.

This clone has more than one count but fewer than ten. V usage is TRBV6-4 and J usage is TRBJ1-5, with 7 bases matching TRBD1. CDR3 length equals 15 residues. The germline V gene has CDR1 MRHNA and CDR2 SNTAGT. V dropped 4 bases and J dropped 3; count of bases not matched to a gene: 6. DNA for the CDR3: TGTGCCAGCAGTGCCGGACAGGACCCCAATCAGCCCCAGCATTTT. Its translation is CASSAGQDPNQPQHF.

Details on this clone: Relative to the germline gene, one junction end is altered; a read error may explain this. This rearrangement joins TRBV7-9 to TRBJ2-3, with 10 bases matching TRBD2. The CDR3 runs 16 residues. Germline assignment: CDR1 SEHNR and CDR2 FQNEAQ (reference sequence). The chain's CDR3 is CSSSSPGLADTDTQYF. DNA of the CDR3: TGTTCCAGCAGCTCCCCTGGACTAGCGGACACAGATACGCAGTATTTT.

This chain joins TRBV7-2 and TRBJ2-1; TRBD2 aligns across 11 bases. The CDR3 has 15 amino acids. Germline V gives CDR1 SGHTA, CDR2 FQGNSA. V trimming: 2 bases; J trimming: 6 bases; junction bases outside the gene matches: 3. DNA of the CDR3: TGTGCCAGCAGCTTATCTAGCGGGGGGTCCAATGAGCAGTTCTTC. Its protein is CASSLSSGGSNEQFF.

The chain carries TRBV7-3 and TRBJ1-1; D is unclear. The germline V gene encodes CDR1 SGHTA and CDR2 FQGTGA. The CDR3 loop spans 15 amino acids. With 2 bases removed from V and 0 bases from J, the gap between germline ends came to 10 bases. DNA of the CDR3: TGTGCCAGCAGCTTAGGGCCTCGGATGAACACTGAAGCTTTCTTT. It is translated as CASSLGPRMNTEAFF.

The rearrangement joins TRBV6-1 to TRBJ1-5; D gene ambiguous. V dropped 3 bases and J dropped 5 bases, with 5 bases sitting between them. CDR3 size: 12 residues. Germline V gene lookup returns CDR1 MNHNS and CDR2 SASEGT. The CDR3 loop is CASSDQDQPQHF. CDR3 in DNA: TGTGCCAGCAGTGACCAGGATCAGCCCCAGCATTTT.

The CDR3 nucleotides are TGTGCCAGCAGTGGTTTGTTCAGATCCTACGAGCAGTACTTC. This gives the protein CASSGLFRSYEQYF. V usage is TRBV6-1 and J usage is TRBJ2-7; unclear D gene. The CDR3 consists of 14 residues. Germline values: CDR1 MNHNS, CDR2 SASEGT. Trimming removed 4 bases from V and 1 base from J, with 11 bases in between.

The chain joins TRBV5-6 to TRBJ1-1; tentatively, D is TRBD1 (5 bases). CDR1 is SGHDT and CDR2 is YYEEEE in the germline V gene. CDR3 size: 13 residues. V dropped 1 base and J dropped 6 bases, with 10 bases sitting between them. The CDR3 spells CASSLPGLAEAFF. In DNA form, the CDR3 reads TGTGCCAGCAGCTTGCCAGGGTTGGCTGAAGCTTTCTTT.

This chain joins TRBV5-1 and TRBJ2-3; D not resolved. V lost 4 bases and J 3 bases, leaving 9 bases between the germline ends. The CDR3 has 13 amino acids. Germline V gene data show CDR1 as SGHRS and CDR2 as YFSETQ. The CDR3 coding sequence is TGCGCCAGCAGCCCCTTTACAACAGATACGCAGTATTTT. Translation: CASSPFTTDTQYF.